This TCR beta chain was sequenced for a study of regulatory T cells in long-lasting Graves disease. This clonotype turned up a few times. As for time point: newly diagnosed GD, antithyroid drugs for less than 3 months. The TCR library was prepared using RNA isolated from PBMCs. The CDR3 is 17 amino acids. The V gene lost 2 bases and the J gene lost 0 bases, with 15 bases spanning the gap. Germline V gene data show CDR1 as SGHRS and CDR2 as YFSETQ. In building TCR beta libraries, iRepertoire HTBI primers were used together with Arm-PCR of CDR3 regions. MiXCR, run by TCRdb on the multiplex PCR reads, gives a single entry per CDR3 protein. This table has under 700,000 distinct CDR3 sequences, around 15% appearing once. These same records also appear under a second study, on T cells in Graves' hyperthyroidism and ophthalmopathy.

The chain carries TRBV5-1 and TRBJ1-3; D not resolved. This sequence originates from a middle-aged woman with Graves disease. This specimen consisted of peripheral blood mononuclear cells (PBMCs), obtained at new diagnosis, from a patient treated with antithyroid drugs. CDR3 region: CASSLSHGGSSGNTIYF. CDR3 sequence (DNA): TGCGCCAGCAGCTTAAGTCACGGCGGATCCTCTGGAAACACCATATATTTT.